This TCR beta chain is from a study of breast tumors, draining lymph nodes, adjacent tissues. Study-level results: Findings are consistent with lymph node origin and intratumoral expansion of most tumor T cells.

Samples came from axillary lymph nodes draining the breast cancer. Points on this clonotype: Its antigen is unidentified.

CDR1 and CDR2 from the germline V gene are SGHRS and YFSETQ. The CDR3 runs to 17 residues. J was trimmed by 2 bases and V by 4 bases; bases with no gene match: 4. TCRdb re-called the multiplex PCR reads through MiXCR, storing one row per CDR3 protein. Among some 130,000 distinct CDR3 sequences listed, 21% were seen once. Material: axillary lymph node tissue. This rearrangement joins TRBV5-1 to TRBJ2-6, with 12 bases fitting TRBD1. The TCR comes from a female donor with breast cancer. Some clones in this sample may be carry-over from other donors' samples. CDR3 amino acids: CASSAGTGGAGANVLTF. The CDR3 region has the DNA TGCGCCAGCAGCGCGGGGACAGGGGGCGCTGGGGCCAACGTCCTGACTTTC. The complete variable domain, with remaining parts taken from reference TRBV5-1 and TRBJ2-6, reads KAGVTQTPRYLIKTRGQQVTLSCSPISGHRSVSWYQQTPGQGLQFLFEYFSETQRNKGNFPGRFSGRQFSNSRSEMNVSTLELGDSALYLCASSAGTGGAGANVLTFGAGSRLTVL.